This T cell receptor (beta chain) was sequenced for a study of T cell repertoires in cytomegalovirus infection. About the research overall: It can be stated that public TCR beta signatures indicated CMV infection as well as a matching HLA type. Notes on the study in general: Dominating the ex vivo response were HLA-C-restricted CMV-specific TCR beta clonotypes.

This clonotype was counted at least ten times. Antigen unknown. TCRdb called the reads again in MiXCR, with one record for every CDR3 protein. This table holds around 190,000 distinct CDR3 sequences, roughly an eighth found once. Trimming took off 3 bases at V and 2 bases at J, with 11 bases between the two ends. Germline V CDR1 and CDR2: SGHTA, FQGNSA. The CDR3 contains 14 residues. V and J are TRBV7-2 and TRBJ2-7; possible D gene TRBD1, 5 bases. This TCR was recovered from a human donor in good health (CMV status not recorded). Some clones in this sample may be carry-over from other donors' samples. The sample was PBMCs. This CDR3 reads CASSFVQGTYEQYF. DNA for the CDR3: TGTGCCAGCAGCTTCGTGCAGGGAACCTACGAGCAGTACTTC.